Detailed here is one T cell receptor (beta chain). Its antigen has not been determined. Per-base quality was not reported, and no clone a single base away is much larger than it. Other DNA sequences in the sample encode the same CDR3. This specimen belongs to a study of graft-versus-host responses after intestinal transplantation listed by TCRdb under 2021. At the level of the whole study: The transplants that recipients received were multivisceral, liver-intestinal, or isolated intestinal. A cohort of some 24 intestinal transplant recipients, including one retransplant, was enrolled, and a few patients lacking pretransplant specimens were excluded. Instead of going to the commercial service, samples from a few later patients were sequenced in-house on an Illumina MiSeq and processed with MiXCR. Donor T cell macrochimerism was defined as a peak of at least 4% donor T cells among recipient peripheral blood mononuclear cells. After intestinal transplantation, graft-versus-host and host-versus-graft alloreactive T cell clones were followed in the graft, circulation and bone marrow using bulk TCR-beta CDR3 sequencing. Every recipient was given anti-thymocyte globulin induction, followed by roughly 3 years of maintenance tacrolimus and steroids. To identify alloreactive clones, pre-transplant mixed lymphocyte reaction products were sequenced and then compared with unstimulated pre-transplant donor and recipient T cells.

Overall results and qualifications from the work: In patients with donor T cell macrochimerism, the allografts had high GvH to HvG T cell clonal ratios. The conclusions were limited by the relatively low number and heterogeneity of the intestinal transplant patients. GvH clones were found in recipient bone marrow, and some of the GvH clones appeared earlier in ileal mucosa or blood, which is consistent with an intestinal mucosal origin. Early after transplant, peak levels of circulating GvH clones were associated with declines in HvG clones.

The time point tag for this specimen amounts to: cells obtained before transplantation from donor or recipient. CD3+CD4+ and CD3+CD8+ populations were FACS-sorted from unstimulated pre-transplant donor and recipient cells taken from spleen or lymph nodes. Libraries were prepared through the immunoSEQ multiplex PCR assay. For most patients, genomic DNA was isolated with the Qiagen DNeasy Blood and Tissue Kit and sent frozen to Adaptive Biotechnologies for TCR sequencing. Adaptive Biotechnologies carried out high-throughput TCR-beta CDR3 sequencing of genomic DNA for most patients. The published analysis was carried out like this. TCR sequencing data for roughly 20 patients were retrieved from Adaptive's ImmunoSEQ software; three other patients were processed with MiXCR and VDJtools. To correct CD4 versus CD8 sorting errors, sequences present in both subsets at a frequency ratio below 5:1 were removed. CDR3 nucleotide sequences shared by donor and recipient were removed because the origin of these sequences could not be assigned. At least 2-fold expansion over unstimulated cells and a minimum CFSE-low frequency of 0.002% (template counts) or 0.001% (read counts) were required for clones to be classified as alloreactive. Mappable clones were those detected in sequenced pre-transplant spleen, lymph node, or MLR CFSE-low populations of the donor or recipient. The cumulative frequency of alloreactive clones was calculated as a percentage of all sequences, weighted by copy number. The table comes from immuneACCESS by way of TCRdb, which keeps in-frame sequences with V and J called. Part of the clones is missing from these tables; in studies checked, under half for an unresolved V gene and the rest for unknown reasons. V, J and clone size reflect that table, while D and trimming were determined from the DNA. The sample table lists some 86,000 clones, around 90% of them with a count of one. Approximately 0.28% of the sample lies in the top ten.

V is reduced by 0 bases and J by 8 bases, leaving a spacing of 5 bases between them. The CDR3 holds 11 amino acids from the cysteine to the phenylalanine. Solely the CDR3 DNA is kept, with 33 bases framed from the first base. For CDR1 and CDR2, the germline V gene (reference sequence) lists DFQATT and SNEGSKA. The clonotype comes from a human donor who was the organ donor for an intestinal transplant. The sequences come from unstimulated CD4+ T cells sorted from spleen or lymph node cells, collected before transplant. The rearranged segments are TRBV20-1 and TRBJ2-1, with no confidently assigned D gene. The CDR3 sequence is CSARDPYEQFF. The DNA is TGCAGTGCTAGAGATCCCTATGAGCAGTTCTTC.